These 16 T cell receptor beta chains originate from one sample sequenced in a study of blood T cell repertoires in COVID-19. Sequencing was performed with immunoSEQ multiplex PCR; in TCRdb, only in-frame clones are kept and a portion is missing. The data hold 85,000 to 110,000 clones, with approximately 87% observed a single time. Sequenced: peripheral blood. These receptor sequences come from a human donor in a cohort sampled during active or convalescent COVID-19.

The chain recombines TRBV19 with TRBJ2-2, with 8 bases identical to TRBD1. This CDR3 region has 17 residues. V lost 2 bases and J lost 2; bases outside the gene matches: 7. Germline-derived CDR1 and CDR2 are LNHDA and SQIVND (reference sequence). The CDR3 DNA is TGTGCCAGTAGTATATCGGCGACAGGGGTAAACACCGGGGAGCTGTTTTTT. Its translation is CASSISATGVNTGELFF.

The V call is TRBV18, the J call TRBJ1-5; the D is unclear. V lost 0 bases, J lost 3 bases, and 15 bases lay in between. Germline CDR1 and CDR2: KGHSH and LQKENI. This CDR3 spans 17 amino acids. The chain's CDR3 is CASSPPRAEKANQPQHF. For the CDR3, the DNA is TGTGCCAGCTCACCACCGCGGGCAGAGAAGGCCAATCAGCCCCAGCATTTT.

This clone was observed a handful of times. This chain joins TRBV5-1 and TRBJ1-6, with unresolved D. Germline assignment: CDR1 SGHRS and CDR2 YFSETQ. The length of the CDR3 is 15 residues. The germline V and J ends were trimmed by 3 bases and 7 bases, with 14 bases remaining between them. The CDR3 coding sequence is TGCGCCAGCAGCTCCTCGGGGTTGGGCAATTCACCCCTCCACTTT. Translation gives CASSSSGLGNSPLHF.

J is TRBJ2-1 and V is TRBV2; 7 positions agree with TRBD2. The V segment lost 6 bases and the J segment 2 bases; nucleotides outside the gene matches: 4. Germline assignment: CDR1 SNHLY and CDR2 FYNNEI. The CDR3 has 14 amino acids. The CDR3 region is CASRGGTAYNEQFF. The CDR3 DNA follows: TGTGCCAGCAGGGGGGGGACCGCCTACAATGAGCAGTTCTTC.

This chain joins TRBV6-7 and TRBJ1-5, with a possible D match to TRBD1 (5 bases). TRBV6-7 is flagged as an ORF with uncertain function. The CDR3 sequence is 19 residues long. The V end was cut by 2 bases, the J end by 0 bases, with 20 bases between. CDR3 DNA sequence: TGTGCCAGCAGTTACGGCTCCGGGACGGGAGATTATAGCAATCAGCCCCAGCATTTT. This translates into CASSYGSGTGDYSNQPQHF.

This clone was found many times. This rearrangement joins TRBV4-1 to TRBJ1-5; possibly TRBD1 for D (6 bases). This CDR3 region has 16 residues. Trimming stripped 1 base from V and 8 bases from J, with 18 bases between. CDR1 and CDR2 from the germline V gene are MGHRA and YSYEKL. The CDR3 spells CASSQGGWVGGEPQHF. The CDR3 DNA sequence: TGCGCCAGCAGCCAAGGGGGATGGGTAGGGGGAGAGCCCCAGCATTTT.

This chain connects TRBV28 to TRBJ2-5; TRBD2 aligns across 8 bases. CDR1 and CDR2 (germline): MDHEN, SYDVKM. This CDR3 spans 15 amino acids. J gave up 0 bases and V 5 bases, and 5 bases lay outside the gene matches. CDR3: CASSQLAVNQETQYF. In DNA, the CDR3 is TGTGCCAGCAGTCAACTAGCGGTTAACCAAGAGACCCAGTACTTC. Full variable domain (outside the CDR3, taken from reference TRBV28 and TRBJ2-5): DVKVTQSSRYLVKRTGEKVFLECVQDMDHENMFWYRQDPGLGLRLIYFSYDVKMKEKGDIPEGYSVSREKKERFSLILESASTNQTSMYLCASSQLAVNQETQYFGPGTRLLVL.

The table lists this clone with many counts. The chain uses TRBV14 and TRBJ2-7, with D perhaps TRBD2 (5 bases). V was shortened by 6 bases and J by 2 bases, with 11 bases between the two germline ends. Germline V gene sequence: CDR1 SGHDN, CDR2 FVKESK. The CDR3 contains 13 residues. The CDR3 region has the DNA TGTGCCAGCAGTCCCGGACTTGCCTACGAGCAGTACTTC. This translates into CASSPGLAYEQYF. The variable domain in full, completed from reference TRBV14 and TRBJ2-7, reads EAGVTQFPSHSVIEKGQTVTLRCDPISGHDNLYWYRRVMGKEIKFLLHFVKESKQDESGMPNNRFLAERTGGTYSTLKVQPAELEDSGVYFCASSPGLAYEQYFGPGTRLTVT.

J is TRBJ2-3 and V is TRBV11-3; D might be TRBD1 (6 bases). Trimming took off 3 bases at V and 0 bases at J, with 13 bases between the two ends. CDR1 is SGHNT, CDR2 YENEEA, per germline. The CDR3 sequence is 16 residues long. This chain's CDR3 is CASSFRGQGSTDTQYF. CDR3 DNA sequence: TGTGCCAGCAGCTTTCGGGGCCAGGGGAGCACAGATACGCAGTATTTT.

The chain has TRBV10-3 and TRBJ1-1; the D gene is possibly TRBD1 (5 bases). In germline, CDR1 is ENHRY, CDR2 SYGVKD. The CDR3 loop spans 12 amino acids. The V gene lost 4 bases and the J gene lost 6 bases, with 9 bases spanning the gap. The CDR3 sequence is CAISGGGSEAFF. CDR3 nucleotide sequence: TGTGCCATCAGTGGGGGGGGATCTGAAGCTTTCTTT.

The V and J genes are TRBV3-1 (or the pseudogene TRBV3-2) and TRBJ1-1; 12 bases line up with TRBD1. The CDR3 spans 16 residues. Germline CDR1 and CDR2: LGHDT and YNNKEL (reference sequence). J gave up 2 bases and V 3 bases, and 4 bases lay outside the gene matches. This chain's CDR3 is CASSQRGQGANTEAFF. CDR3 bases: TGTGCCAGCAGCCAGCGGGGACAGGGGGCTAACACTGAAGCTTTCTTT.

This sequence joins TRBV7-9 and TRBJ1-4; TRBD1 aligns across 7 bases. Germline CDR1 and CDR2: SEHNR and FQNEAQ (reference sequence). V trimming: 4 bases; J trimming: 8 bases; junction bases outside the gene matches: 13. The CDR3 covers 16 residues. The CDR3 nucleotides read TGTGCCAGCAGCTCCCCTACAGGGGCCTCCATAGAAAAACTGTTTTTT. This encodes CASSSPTGASIEKLFF.

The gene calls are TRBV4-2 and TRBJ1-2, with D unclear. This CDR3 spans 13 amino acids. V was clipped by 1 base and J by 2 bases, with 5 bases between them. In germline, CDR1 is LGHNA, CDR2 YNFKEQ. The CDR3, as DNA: TGTGCCAGCAGCCAAGGAACAAACTATGGCTACACCTTC. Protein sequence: CASSQGTNYGYTF.

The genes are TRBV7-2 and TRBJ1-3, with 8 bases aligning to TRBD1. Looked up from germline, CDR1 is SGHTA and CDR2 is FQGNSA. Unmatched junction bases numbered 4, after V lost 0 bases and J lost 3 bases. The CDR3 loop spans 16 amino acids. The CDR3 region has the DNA TGTGCCAGCAGCTTAGCGAGGACAGGGAGTGGAAACACCATATATTTT. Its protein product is CASSLARTGSGNTIYF.

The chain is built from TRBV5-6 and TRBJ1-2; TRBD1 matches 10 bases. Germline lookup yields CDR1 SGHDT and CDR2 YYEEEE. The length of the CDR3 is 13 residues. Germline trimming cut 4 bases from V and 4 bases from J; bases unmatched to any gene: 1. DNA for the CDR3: TGTGCCAGCAGCGACAGGGGGCTCTATGGCTACACCTTC. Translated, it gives CASSDRGLYGYTF.

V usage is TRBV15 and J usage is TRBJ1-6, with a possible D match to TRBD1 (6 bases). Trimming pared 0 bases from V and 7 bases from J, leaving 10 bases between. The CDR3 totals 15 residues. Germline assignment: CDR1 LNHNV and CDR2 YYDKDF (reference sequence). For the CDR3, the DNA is TGTGCCACCAGCAGAGATTTACAGGGAAATTCACCCCTCCACTTT. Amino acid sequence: CATSRDLQGNSPLHF.